This TCR beta chain originates from a study of shared T cell receptors in the human thymus. Only in-frame clones appear in the TCRdb table, and some are missing; sequencing was by immunoSEQ multiplex PCR. Of 700,000 to 750,000 clones listed, 80% to 90% are singletons. The same data also contributed to another study, on human thymus T cells. This second report adds: As related research reported, thymic repertoires overlapped highly among unrelated individuals.

The specimen was thymocytes. This clonotype was sampled from a girl under three years old with a congenital heart defect.

The CDR3 reads CASSIRDRGPEQYF. The CDR3 DNA sequence: TGTGCCAGCAGCATCCGGGACAGGGGGCCCGAGCAGTACTTC. This chain connects TRBV13 to TRBJ2-7; 12 positions match TRBD1. Per germline, CDR1 PRHDT and CDR2 FYEKMQ (reference sequence). With V trimmed by 5 bases and J by 6 bases, 5 bases remained unmatched. The CDR3 contains 14 residues. Full variable domain (missing parts from reference TRBV13 and TRBJ2-7): AAGVIQSPRHLIKEKRETATLKCYPIPRHDTVYWYQQGPGQDPQFLISFYEKMQSDKGSIPDRFSAQQFSDYHSELNMSSLELGDSALYFCASSIRDRGPEQYFGPGTRLTVT.